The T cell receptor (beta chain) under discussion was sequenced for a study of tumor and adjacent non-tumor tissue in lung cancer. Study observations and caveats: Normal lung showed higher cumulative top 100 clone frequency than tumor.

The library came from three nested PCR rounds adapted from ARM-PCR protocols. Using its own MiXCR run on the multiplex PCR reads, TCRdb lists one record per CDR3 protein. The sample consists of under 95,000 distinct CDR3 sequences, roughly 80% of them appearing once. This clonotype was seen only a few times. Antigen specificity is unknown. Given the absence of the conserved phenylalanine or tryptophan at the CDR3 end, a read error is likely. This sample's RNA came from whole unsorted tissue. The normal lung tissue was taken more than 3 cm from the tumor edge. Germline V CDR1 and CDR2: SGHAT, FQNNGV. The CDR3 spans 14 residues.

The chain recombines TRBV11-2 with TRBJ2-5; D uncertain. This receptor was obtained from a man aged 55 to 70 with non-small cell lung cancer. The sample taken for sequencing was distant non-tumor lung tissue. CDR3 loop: CASSSGRVQETQYL. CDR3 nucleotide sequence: TGTGCTAGCAGCTCTGGACGGGTCCAAGAGACCCAGTACTTA.